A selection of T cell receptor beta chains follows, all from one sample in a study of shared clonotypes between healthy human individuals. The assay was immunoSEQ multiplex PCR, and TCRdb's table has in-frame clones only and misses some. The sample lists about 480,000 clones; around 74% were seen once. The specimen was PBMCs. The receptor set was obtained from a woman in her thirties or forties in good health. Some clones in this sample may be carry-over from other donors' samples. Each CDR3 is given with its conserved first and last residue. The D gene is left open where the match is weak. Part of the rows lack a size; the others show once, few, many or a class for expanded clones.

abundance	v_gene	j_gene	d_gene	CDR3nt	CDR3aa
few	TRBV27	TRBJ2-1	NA	TGTGCCAGCAGCCAGGGGGACTTGGGACTCAATGAGCAGTTCTTC	CASSQGDLGLNEQFF
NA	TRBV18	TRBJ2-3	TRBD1	TGTGCCAGCTCACCACGAGACAGGGGAGCAGATACGCAGTATTTT	CASSPRDRGADTQYF
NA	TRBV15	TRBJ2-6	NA	TGTGCCACCAGCAGAGATCTGGCAGTTGGGGCCAACGTCCTGACTTTC	CATSRDLAVGANVLTF
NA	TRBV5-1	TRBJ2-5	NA	TGCGCCAGCAGATTTTCAACGGAGGAGACCCAGTACTTC	CASRFSTEETQYF
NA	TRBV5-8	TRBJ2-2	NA	TGTGCCAGCAGCTCAGGACGGAACACCGGGGAGCTGTTTTTT	CASSSGRNTGELFF
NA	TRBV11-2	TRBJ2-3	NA	TGTGCCAGCAGCTTAATGATACCCAACACAGATACGCAGTATTTT	CASSLMIPNTDTQYF
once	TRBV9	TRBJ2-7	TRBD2	TGTGCCAGCAGCAAAGCGGGGGGATCCTACGAGCAGTACTTC	CASSKAGGSYEQYF
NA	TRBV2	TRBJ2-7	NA	TGTGCCAGCGGAACAGGAGAGTACGAGCAGTACTTC	CASGTGEYEQYF
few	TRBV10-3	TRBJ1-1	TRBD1	TGTGCCATCACCCCGGGACAGGGCACTGAAGCTTTCTTT	CAITPGQGTEAFF
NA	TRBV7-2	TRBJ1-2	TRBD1	TGTGCCAGCAGCTTCGACAGGGGTGTTAGTGGAGGCTACACCTTC	CASSFDRGVSGGYTF
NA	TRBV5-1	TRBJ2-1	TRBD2	TGCGCCAGCAGCTTGGCTGGGGGGAGGGCCGGAAATGAGCAGTTCTTC	CASSLAGGRAGNEQFF
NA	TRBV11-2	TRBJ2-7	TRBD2	TGTGCCAGCAGCTGGAGCGGGAGGGCCGAGTACGAGCAGTACTTC	CASSWSGRAEYEQYF
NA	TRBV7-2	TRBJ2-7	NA	TGTGCCAGCAGTCTATACCGGGGCGAGCTTTCCTACGAGCAGTACTTC	CASSLYRGELSYEQYF
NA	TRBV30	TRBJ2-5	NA	TGTGCCTGGAGTACTAGCGAGACCCAGTACTTC	CAWSTSETQYF
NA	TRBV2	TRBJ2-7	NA	TGTGCCAGCGAGTCCCAGGGCCTATACGAGCAGTACTTC	CASESQGLYEQYF
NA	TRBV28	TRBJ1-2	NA	TGTGCCAGCAGTTTTCAGGGTGGCTATGGCTACACCTTC	CASSFQGGYGYTF
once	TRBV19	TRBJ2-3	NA	TGTGCCAGTAGTATGTCCCCGGGTAGCGGATACACAGATACGCAGTATTTT	CASSMSPGSGYTDTQYF
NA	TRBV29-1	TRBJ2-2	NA	TGCAGCGTTGACGGGGAGGTTAACGGGGAGCTGTTTTTT	CSVDGEVNGELFF
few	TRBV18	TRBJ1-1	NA	TGTGCCAGCTCATCAATTTCGACCGCCGGGGCTAATGAAGCTTTCTTT	CASSSISTAGANEAFF
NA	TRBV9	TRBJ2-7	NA	TGTGCCAGCAGCGTAGATCAGGCCACCTACGAGCAGTACTTC	CASSVDQATYEQYF
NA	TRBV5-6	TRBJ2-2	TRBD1	TGTGCCAGCAGCCCGGGGACAGGGGTCAAAAACACCGGGGAGCTGTTTTTT	CASSPGTGVKNTGELFF
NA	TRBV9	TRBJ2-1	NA	TGTGCCAGCAGCGAGCTCCCAGACAATGAGCAGTTCTTC	CASSELPDNEQFF
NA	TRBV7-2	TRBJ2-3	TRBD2	TGTGCCAGCAGCTCCTCACTAGCGGGAGGGACAGATACGCAGTATTTT	CASSSSLAGGTDTQYF
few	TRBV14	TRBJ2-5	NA	TGTGCCAGCAGCCCTCACGGAGGGGAGACCCAGTACTTC	CASSPHGGETQYF
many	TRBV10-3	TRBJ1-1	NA	TGTGCCATCAGTGAGTCGAGGCAGGATAACACTGAAGCTTTCTTT	CAISESRQDNTEAFF
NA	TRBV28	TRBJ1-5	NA	TGTGCCAGCAGTTTAGGGAATCAGCCCCAGCATTTT	CASSLGNQPQHF
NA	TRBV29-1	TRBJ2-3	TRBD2	TGCAGCGTTGAGGTAGCGGGAGAAGATACGCAGTATTTT	CSVEVAGEDTQYF
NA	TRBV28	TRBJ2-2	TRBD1	TGTGCCAGCAGTCCTCAGGGGGCTGGCGGGGAGCTGTTTTTT	CASSPQGAGGELFF
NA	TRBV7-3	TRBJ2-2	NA	TGTGCCAGCAGCTTACGGTCGGCCACCGGGGAGCTGTTTTTT	CASSLRSATGELFF
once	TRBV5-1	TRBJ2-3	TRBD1	TGCGCCAGCAGCGTCGGACAGGGGGTGGATACGCAGTATTTT	CASSVGQGVDTQYF
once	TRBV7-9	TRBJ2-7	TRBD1	TGTGCCAGCAGCTGGGACAGCTACTACGAGCAGTACTTC	CASSWDSYYEQYF
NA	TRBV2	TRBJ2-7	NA	TGTGCCATAGATCGGGAGTCCCCCTACGAGCAGTACTTC	CAIDRESPYEQYF
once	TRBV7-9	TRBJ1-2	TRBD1	TGTGCCAGCAGCTTATCGGGTTCAGGGACAGGGGTCTATGGCTACACCTTC	CASSLSGSGTGVYGYTF
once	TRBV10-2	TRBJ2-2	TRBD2	TGCGCCAGCGGACGGGGACTAGCGGGGAACACCGGGGAGCTGTTTTTT	CASGRGLAGNTGELFF
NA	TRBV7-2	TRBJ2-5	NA	TGTGCCAGCAGCTTCGTAACAGGGTCTCAAGAGACCCAGTACTTC	CASSFVTGSQETQYF
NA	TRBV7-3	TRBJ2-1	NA	TGTGCCAGCAGCCCCGGGGGGGACAGCGGTGAGCAGTTCTTC	CASSPGGDSGEQFF
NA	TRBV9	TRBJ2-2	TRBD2	TGTGCCAGCAGCAGACCCTCGGCGGGAGCTCGGACCGGGGAGCTGTTTTTT	CASSRPSAGARTGELFF
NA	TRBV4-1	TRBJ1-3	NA	TGCGCCAGCAGCCAACCAGGACCCTGGGAGCACTCTGGAAACACCATATATTTT	CASSQPGPWEHSGNTIYF
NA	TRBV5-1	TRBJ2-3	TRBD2	TGCGCCAGCGTGACTAGCGGGAAGAGCACAGATACGCAGTATTTT	CASVTSGKSTDTQYF
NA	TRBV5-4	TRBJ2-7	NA	TGTGCCAGCAGCTTGGGGACTATCTCCTACGAGCAGTACTTC	CASSLGTISYEQYF
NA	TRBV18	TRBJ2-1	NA	TGTGCCAGCTCACCAACCCAATCCTCCTACAATGAGCAGTTCTTC	CASSPTQSSYNEQFF
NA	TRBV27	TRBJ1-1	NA	TGTGCCAGCAGTTTACCGCGGGGGGCGACTGAAGCTTTCTTT	CASSLPRGATEAFF
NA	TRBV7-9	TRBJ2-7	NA	TGTGCCAGCAGCTTTGGAGGGGAGCAGTACTTC	CASSFGGEQYF
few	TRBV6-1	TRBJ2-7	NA	TGTGCCAGCAGTGAAGCAGGGACGGGTGCCTACGAGCAGTACTTC	CASSEAGTGAYEQYF
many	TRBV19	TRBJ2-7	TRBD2	TGTGCCAGTAGTGCCGAGACTAGCGGGAGATTCTACGAGCAGTACTTC	CASSAETSGRFYEQYF
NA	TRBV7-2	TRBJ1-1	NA	TGTGCCAGCAGCTTCCGCGGACAGTGGAGCACTGAAGCTTTCTTT	CASSFRGQWSTEAFF
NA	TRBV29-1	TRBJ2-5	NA	TGCAGCGGTACCGCGACCGAGACCCAGTACTTC	CSGTATETQYF
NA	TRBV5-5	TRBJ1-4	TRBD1	TGTGCCAGCAGCTTGGACGGGACAGCTAATGAAAAACTGTTTTTT	CASSLDGTANEKLFF
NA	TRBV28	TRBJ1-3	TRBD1	TGTGCCAGCAGTGCGACAGGGAAGATGGGAAACACCATATATTTT	CASSATGKMGNTIYF
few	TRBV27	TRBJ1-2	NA	TGTGCCAGCAGTTTATCGGCCAACTATGGCTACACCTTC	CASSLSANYGYTF
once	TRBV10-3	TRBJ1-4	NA	TGTGCCATCAGTGAGGGGTCTTGGGGGGAAAAACTGTTTTTT	CAISEGSWGEKLFF
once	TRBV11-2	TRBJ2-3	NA	TGTGCCAGCAGCTTAGATTACACAGATACGCAGTATTTT	CASSLDYTDTQYF